This entry lists 4 T cell receptor beta chains sequenced from one sample in a study of technical replicates of blood from a few donors. TCRdb keeps only in-frame clones here, not all; method: immunoSEQ multiplex PCR. This table holds 76,000 or so clones, roughly 90% found once. Sample: T cells isolated from PBMCs. These receptors were taken from a human donor in good health.

The chain couples TRBV6-5 to TRBJ1-1; TRBD1 aligns across 9 bases. Unmatched junction bases numbered 3, after V lost 5 bases and J lost 5 bases. The CDR3 consists of 13 residues. Looked up from germline, CDR1 is MNHEY and CDR2 is SVGAGI. DNA for the CDR3: TGTGCCAGCAGTCGACAGGGGGTGACTGAAGCTTTCTTT. This sequence encodes CASSRQGVTEAFF.

This rearrangement joins TRBV6-6 to TRBJ1-4, with TRBD1 matching 9 bases. Trimming removed 6 bases from V and 7 bases from J; junction bases left unmatched: 6. The CDR3 length is 14 residues. Germline CDR1 is MNHNY and CDR2 is SVGAGI (reference sequence). Here the CDR3 reads CASRGQGVGEKLFF. Here the CDR3 DNA reads TGTGCCAGCAGGGGACAGGGTGTTGGTGAAAAACTGTTTTTT.

The chain is built from TRBV28 and TRBJ2-3; tentatively, D is TRBD1 (6 bases). Germline V gives CDR1 MDHEN, CDR2 SYDVKM. V was cut by 5 bases and J by 5 bases, with 11 bases left in between. CDR3 length: 13 residues. Written as DNA, the CDR3 is TGTGCCAGCAGTAACGCAGGGGTAGATACGCAGTATTTT. Residues: CASSNAGVDTQYF.

The chain links TRBV6-5 to TRBJ2-1, with 8 bases lining up with TRBD2. In germline, CDR1 is MNHEY, CDR2 SVGAGI. Trimming took 6 bases from V and 0 from J; bases not matched to a gene: 4. CDR3 length equals 15 residues. CDR3 sequence reads: CASSVSGNSYNEQFF. CDR3 nucleotides: TGTGCCAGCAGCGTTAGCGGGAACTCCTACAATGAGCAGTTCTTC.